This T cell receptor (beta chain) was profiled in a study of PD-L1 blockade in urothelial cancer. The overall study: Atezolizumab therapy began for patients at some point between 2014 and 2016, dosed at 1,200 mg intravenously every 3 weeks. There were a median of around 140,000 T cells in blood samples.

Repertoires were generated with immunoSEQ multiplex PCR, while TCRdb's copy carries only in-frame clones and drops some. This table holds some 89,000 clones, more than 75% found once. The time point here: pretreatment peripheral blood. Each patient's cancer was a locally advanced or metastatic urothelial carcinoma. Regarding this clone: The antigen is not known.

The study's findings and limits: Lower than median blood TCR clonality before treatment predicted better survival.

The receptor's source is a man aged 55-75 years with urothelial cancer. The source material was PBMCs, sampled around atezolizumab (anti-PD-L1) treatment.

In DNA, the CDR3 is TGTGCCAGCAGTTCCCCTAGTGATCTACGGGAGCAGTACTTC. Amino acid sequence: CASSSPSDLREQYF. The chain has TRBV6-5 and TRBJ2-7, with D hard to call. V lost 4 bases, J lost 7 bases, and 17 bases lay in between. CDR1 MNHEY and CDR2 SVGAGI come from the germline V gene. CDR3 length: 14 amino acids.